This T cell receptor (beta chain) was sequenced in a study of shared clonotypes between healthy human individuals. Profiling relied on immunoSEQ multiplex PCR, and the TCRdb table lists in-frame clones only, not all of them. This sample has 2 million to 2.5 million clones, with roughly 94% found just once. Germline CDR1 SGHRS, CDR2 YFSETQ. The CDR3 covers 14 residues. Trimming shortened V by 4 bases and J by 2 bases, and 12 bases separated the two germline ends. About this clone itself: The same CDR3 can be traced to other DNA sequences in this sample.

This sequence was found in a man younger than 35 in good health. V and J are TRBV5-1 and TRBJ1-1; D is perhaps TRBD1 (6 bases). The sequenced sample consisted of naive CD4+ T cells sorted from blood. Subset: CD45RA+ positively selected. CDR3 nucleotides: TGCGCCAGCAGCCGGACAGTGGGAAACACTGAAGCTTTCTTT. Translated: CASSRTVGNTEAFF.